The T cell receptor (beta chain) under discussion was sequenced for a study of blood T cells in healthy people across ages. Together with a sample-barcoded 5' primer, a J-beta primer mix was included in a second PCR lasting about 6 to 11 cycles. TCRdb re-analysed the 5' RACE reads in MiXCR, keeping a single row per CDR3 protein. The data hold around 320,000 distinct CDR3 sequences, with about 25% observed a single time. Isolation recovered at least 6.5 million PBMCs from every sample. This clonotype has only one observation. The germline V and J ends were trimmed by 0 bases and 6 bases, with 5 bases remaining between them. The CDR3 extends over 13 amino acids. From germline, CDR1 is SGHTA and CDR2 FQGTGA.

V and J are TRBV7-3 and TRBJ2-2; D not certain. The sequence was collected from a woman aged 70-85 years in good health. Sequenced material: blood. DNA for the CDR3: TGTGCCAGCAGCTTAACGATGTCCGGGGAGCTGTTTTTT. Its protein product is CASSLTMSGELFF.